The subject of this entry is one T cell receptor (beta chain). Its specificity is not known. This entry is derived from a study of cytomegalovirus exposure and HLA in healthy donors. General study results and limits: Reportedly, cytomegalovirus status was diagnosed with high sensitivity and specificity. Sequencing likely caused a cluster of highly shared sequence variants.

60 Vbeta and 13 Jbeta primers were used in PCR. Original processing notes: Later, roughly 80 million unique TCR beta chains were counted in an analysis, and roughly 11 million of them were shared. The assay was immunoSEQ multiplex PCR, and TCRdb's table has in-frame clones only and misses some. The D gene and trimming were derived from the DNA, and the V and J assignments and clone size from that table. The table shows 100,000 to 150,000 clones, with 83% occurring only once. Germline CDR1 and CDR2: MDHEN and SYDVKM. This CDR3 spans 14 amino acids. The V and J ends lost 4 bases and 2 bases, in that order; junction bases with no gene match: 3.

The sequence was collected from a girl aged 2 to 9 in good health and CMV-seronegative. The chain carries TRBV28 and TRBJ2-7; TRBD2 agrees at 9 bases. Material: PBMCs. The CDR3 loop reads CASSSREGPYEQYF. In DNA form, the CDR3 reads TGTGCCAGCAGTTCGCGGGAGGGCCCCTACGAGCAGTACTTC.